Each of the 19 T cell receptor beta chains below was sequenced from the same sample in a study of graft-versus-host responses after intestinal transplantation. The graft tissue was processed, and this released both intraepithelial and lamina propria lymphocytes. Here immunoSEQ multiplex PCR was the method, and the copy in TCRdb shows in-frame clones only, minus some. This sample has tens of thousands of clones; 89% occur once, and the top ten carry less than 2%. This specimen consisted of ileum tissue, obtained approximately 56 weeks after transplant. The source of these receptors is a human patient who received an intestinal transplant, so some T cells may come from the graft donor.

The CDR3 spells CASRAWGEQFF. The DNA of the CDR3 is TGTGCCAGCAGGGCCTGGGGTGAGCAGTTCTTC. This sequence joins TRBV28 and TRBJ2-1, with D uncertain. V was shortened by 6 bases and J by 9 bases, with 9 bases between the two germline ends. This CDR3 is built from 11 residues. Germline V gene sequence: CDR1 MDHEN, CDR2 SYDVKM.

V usage is TRBV11-2 and J usage is TRBJ2-7; 7 bases are a match to TRBD2. The length of the CDR3 is 14 residues. Trimming at V came to 4 bases and at J to 3 bases, leaving 6 bases not matched to a gene. The germline gives CDR1 SGHAT, CDR2 FQNNGV. The DNA for the CDR3 is TGTGCCAGCAGCTGGGCCGGGGGGTTCTACGAGCAGTACTTC. It specifies CASSWAGGFYEQYF.

V gene TRBV25-1 combines with J gene TRBJ2-7; weak D call: TRBD2 (6 bases). There are 13 residues in the CDR3. Germline lookup yields CDR1 MGHDK and CDR2 SYGVNS. Trimming shortened V by 6 bases and J by 1 base, and 10 bases separated the two germline ends. The CDR3 loop reads CASRGTPSYEQYF. The CDR3, as DNA: TGTGCCAGCAGAGGGACTCCTTCCTACGAGCAGTACTTC.

This clone appeared once. The CDR3 DNA sequence: TGTGCCAGCAGCCCCAGGGACAGAACTTACGAGCAGTACTTC. Translated: CASSPRDRTYEQYF. The chain carries TRBV7-9 and TRBJ2-7; TRBD1 matches 7 bases. The length of the CDR3 is 14 residues. V shed 5 bases, J shed 4 bases, and the junction held 8 bases outside the gene matches. Germline lookup yields CDR1 SEHNR and CDR2 FQNEAQ (reference sequence).

V usage is TRBV19 and J usage is TRBJ2-3; D tentatively fits TRBD1 or TRBD2 (6 bases each). The CDR3 loop spans 17 amino acids. Per germline, CDR1 LNHDA and CDR2 SQIVND (reference sequence). V was trimmed by 0 bases and J by 1 base, leaving 14 bases between them. CDR3: CASSIDLGGHGTDTQYF. In DNA form, the CDR3 reads TGTGCCAGTAGTATAGATCTAGGGGGGCACGGCACAGATACGCAGTATTTT.

The rearrangement links TRBV19 to TRBJ1-2, with a weak D call TRBD1 (5 bases). This CDR3 has 15 amino acids. Germline V gives CDR1 LNHDA, CDR2 SQIVND (reference sequence). Trimming shortened V by 8 bases and J by 4 bases, and 20 bases separated the two germline ends. CDR3 amino acids: CASADGGASAYGYTF. In nucleotides, the CDR3 is TGTGCCAGTGCGGATGGAGGGGCGTCTGCCTATGGCTACACCTTC.

The genes are TRBV6-5 and TRBJ1-2; weak D call: TRBD1 (6 bases). Trimming pared 2 bases from V and 8 bases from J, leaving 12 bases between. Germline loops: CDR1 MNHEY, CDR2 SVGAGI. The CDR3 length is 13 residues. The CDR3 nucleotides read TGTGCCAGCAGTTACCGCGGGACAATCGGCTACACCTTC. Protein: CASSYRGTIGYTF.

Details on this clone: The junction differs from germline at one of its ends, possibly a read error. The gene calls are TRBV14 and TRBJ1-5, with D unresolved. The germline V gene has CDR1 SGHDN and CDR2 FVKESK. The CDR3 runs to 12 residues. The CDR3 loop reads CPTVFSNQPQHF. The CDR3 DNA sequence: TGCCCCACGGTTTTTAGCAATCAGCCCCAGCATTTT.

V gene TRBV30 combines with J gene TRBJ1-4; 10 bases match TRBD1. V gave up 8 bases and J gave up 6 bases; unmatched junction bases: 9. The CDR3 contains 14 residues. The germline gives CDR1 GTSNPN, CDR2 SVGIG (reference sequence). CDR3 coding DNA: TGTGCCGTCGCAGACAGGGGGCACGATGAAAAACTGTTTTTT. It codes for CAVADRGHDEKLFF.

The chain carries TRBV30 and TRBJ1-6; no clear D. The CDR3 contains 14 residues. Germline CDR1 reads GTSNPN; CDR2 reads SVGIG (reference sequence). V was pared by 0 bases and J by 6 bases, with 9 bases between. CDR3 sequence (DNA): TGTGCCTGGAGTGTACTTCAGCTTAATTCACCCCTCCACTTT. Amino acid sequence: CAWSVLQLNSPLHF.

This clone was found a few times. V is TRBV10-3 and J is TRBJ1-4; the match to TRBD1 covers 10 bases. Germline assignment: CDR1 ENHRY and CDR2 SYGVKD. The CDR3 covers 14 residues. The V segment lost 10 bases and the J segment 6 bases; nucleotides outside the gene matches: 8. The CDR3 region is CATTGGGGDEKLFF. The DNA of the CDR3 is TGTGCCACGACAGGGGGCGGAGGGGATGAAAAACTGTTTTTT.

The chain recombines TRBV5-1 with TRBJ1-5; D gene uncertain. The length of the CDR3 is 15 residues. The V gene's germline CDR1 is SGHRS and CDR2 YFSETQ. Trimming took off 7 bases at V and 2 bases at J, with 16 bases between the two ends. This CDR3 is CASWVAGAGNQPQHF. CDR3 in DNA: TGCGCCAGCTGGGTTGCGGGCGCAGGCAATCAGCCCCAGCATTTT.

The chain combines TRBV7-3 with TRBJ2-1; D unresolved. This CDR3 region has 13 residues. Deletions cut 1 base from V and 1 base from J, with 2 bases between. From germline, CDR1 is SGHTA and CDR2 FQGTGA. This CDR3 reads CASSLSSYNEQFF. The CDR3 region has the DNA TGTGCCAGCAGCTTAAGTTCCTACAATGAGCAGTTCTTC.

J is TRBJ2-5 and V is TRBV6-5; maybe TRBD2 (5 bases). This CDR3 has 15 residues. The V gene's germline CDR1 is MNHEY and CDR2 SVGAGI. With 2 bases removed from V and 3 bases from J, the gap between germline ends came to 13 bases. CDR3 loop: CASSYAGVSEETQYF. The CDR3 DNA sequence: TGTGCCAGCAGTTACGCCGGGGTATCGGAAGAGACCCAGTACTTC.

The rearrangement uses TRBV28 and TRBJ1-5; D uncertain. Germline CDR1 MDHEN, CDR2 SYDVKM. The germline V and J ends were trimmed by 10 bases and 4 bases, with 11 bases remaining between them. This CDR3 has 12 residues. The CDR3: CATEGGNQPQHF. As DNA, the CDR3 is TGTGCCACCGAGGGAGGGAATCAGCCCCAGCATTTT.

This chain connects TRBV6-1 to TRBJ2-5; D is possibly TRBD2 (6 bases). TRBJ2-7 matches the DNA end more closely, so the J call is doubtful. This CDR3 region has 12 residues. In germline, CDR1 is MNHNS, CDR2 SASEGT. In DNA form, the CDR3 reads TGTGCCAGCACGGAGGGCTCCTACGAGCAGTACTTC. This codes for CASTEGSYEQYF.

The chain uses TRBV9 and TRBJ2-2; D ambiguous. This CDR3 region has 13 residues. Germline V gene sequence: CDR1 SGDLS, CDR2 YYNGEE. The V gene lost 2 bases and the J gene lost 6 bases, with 8 bases spanning the gap. The CDR3 reads CASSVTEAGELFF. The CDR3 nucleotides are TGTGCCAGCAGCGTCACAGAGGCCGGGGAGCTGTTTTTT.

The chain combines TRBV7-8 with TRBJ2-7, with 7 bases lining up with TRBD1. The CDR3 is 14 amino acids. Germline V gives CDR1 SGHVS, CDR2 FQNEAQ. V shed 5 bases, J shed 5 bases, and the junction held 9 bases outside the gene matches. The CDR3 DNA is TGTGCCAGCAGCAAGGGGGCGCCTCGAGACGAGCAGTACTTC. Translated: CASSKGAPRDEQYF.

The chain couples TRBV28 to TRBJ2-7; D might be TRBD2 (5 bases). Trimming shortened V by 4 bases and J by 5 bases, and 12 bases separated the two germline ends. Per germline, CDR1 MDHEN and CDR2 SYDVKM. This CDR3 comprises 13 residues. The CDR3 DNA sequence: TGTGCCAGCAGTTCCCCTACTAGTAACGAGCAGTACTTC. Encoded protein: CASSSPTSNEQYF.